This TCR beta chain was captured in a study of cytomegalovirus exposure and HLA in healthy donors. The V segment lost 0 bases and the J segment 8 bases; nucleotides outside the gene matches: 3. Germline V gives CDR1 SGHRS, CDR2 YFSETQ. CDR3 size: 14 residues. In the PCR, 60 Vbeta and 13 Jbeta primers were used. Produced via immunoSEQ multiplex PCR; TCRdb's table is partial and in-frame only. The profile shows about 120,000 clones, 60% to 70% of them singletons. This chain connects TRBV5-1 to TRBJ2-1; 9 bases match TRBD1. This clonotype was sampled from a woman in her 40s in good health and CMV-seropositive. Sequenced sample: PBMCs. CDR3 amino acids: CASSLGGQGYEQFF. CDR3 in DNA: TGCGCCAGCAGCTTGGGGGGACAGGGCTATGAGCAGTTCTTC.